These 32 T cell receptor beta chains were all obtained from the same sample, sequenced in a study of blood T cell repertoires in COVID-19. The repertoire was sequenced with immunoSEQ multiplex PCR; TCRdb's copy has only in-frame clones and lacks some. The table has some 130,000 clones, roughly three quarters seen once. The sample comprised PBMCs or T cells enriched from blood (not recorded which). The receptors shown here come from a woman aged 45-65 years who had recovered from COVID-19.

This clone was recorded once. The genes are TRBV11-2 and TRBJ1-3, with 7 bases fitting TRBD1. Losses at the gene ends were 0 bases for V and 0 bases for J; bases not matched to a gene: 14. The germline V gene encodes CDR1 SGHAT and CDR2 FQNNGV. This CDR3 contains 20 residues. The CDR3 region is CASSLDLGLLGQNSGNTIYF. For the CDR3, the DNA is TGTGCCAGCAGCTTAGATCTTGGTCTATTGGGACAGAACTCTGGAAACACCATATATTTT.

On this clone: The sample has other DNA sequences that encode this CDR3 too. CDR3 loop: CASSLTPGSGNTIYF. DNA for the CDR3: TGTGCCAGCAGCTTAACCCCCGGGTCTGGAAACACCATATATTTT. The chain uses TRBV7-3 and TRBJ1-3, with D unresolved. This CDR3 region has 15 residues. V lost 0 bases and J lost 1, with 7 bases in between. Germline-derived CDR1 and CDR2 are SGHTA and FQGTGA.

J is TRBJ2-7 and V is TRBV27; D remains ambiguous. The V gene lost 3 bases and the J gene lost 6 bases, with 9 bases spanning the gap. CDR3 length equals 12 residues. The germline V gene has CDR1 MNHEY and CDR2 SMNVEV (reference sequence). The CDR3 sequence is CASSFGEREQYV. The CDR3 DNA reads TGTGCCAGCAGTTTTGGAGAACGCGAGCAGTACGTC.

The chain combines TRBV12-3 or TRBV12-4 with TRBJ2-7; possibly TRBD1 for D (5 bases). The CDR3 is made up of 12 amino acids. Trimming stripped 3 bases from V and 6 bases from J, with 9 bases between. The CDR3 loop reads CASSFYQGEQYF. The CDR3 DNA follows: TGTGCCAGCAGTTTTTATCAGGGCGAGCAGTACTTC.

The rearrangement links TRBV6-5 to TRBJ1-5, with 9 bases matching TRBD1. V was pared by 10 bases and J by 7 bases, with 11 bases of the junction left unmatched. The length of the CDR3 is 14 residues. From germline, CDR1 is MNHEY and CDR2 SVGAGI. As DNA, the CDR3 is TGTGCCATTCGAGGGGGGACAGGGCGGCAGCCCCAGCATTTT. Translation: CAIRGGTGRQPQHF.

CDR3 in amino acids: CASSPRGSGEGSPLHF. The CDR3 DNA is TGTGCCAGCAGCCCGCGCGGGTCAGGGGAAGGGTCACCCCTCCACTTT. V and J are TRBV3-1 (or the pseudogene TRBV3-2) and TRBJ1-6; weak D call: TRBD1 (6 bases). Germline V gene lookup returns CDR1 LGHDT and CDR2 YNNKEL (reference sequence). The length of the CDR3 is 16 residues. Trimming pared 4 bases from V and 10 bases from J, leaving 20 bases between.

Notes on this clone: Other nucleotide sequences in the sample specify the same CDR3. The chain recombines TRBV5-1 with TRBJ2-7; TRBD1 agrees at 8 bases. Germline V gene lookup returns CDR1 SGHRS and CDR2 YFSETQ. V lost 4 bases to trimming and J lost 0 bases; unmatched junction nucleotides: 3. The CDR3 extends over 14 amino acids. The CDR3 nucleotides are TGCGCCAGCAGCGCTGGGACAGGCTCCTACGAGCAGTACGTC. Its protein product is CASSAGTGSYEQYV.

This chain's CDR3 is CATSEQGQGALDEQFF. DNA for the CDR3: TGTGCCACCAGTGAACAAGGACAGGGGGCTTTGGATGAGCAGTTCTTC. The J gene is TRBJ2-1, the V gene TRBV24-1, with 11 nucleotides matching TRBD1. CDR3 size: 16 residues. V lost 4 bases to trimming and J lost 8 bases; unmatched junction nucleotides: 9. Germline CDR1 reads KGHDR; CDR2 reads SFDVKD.

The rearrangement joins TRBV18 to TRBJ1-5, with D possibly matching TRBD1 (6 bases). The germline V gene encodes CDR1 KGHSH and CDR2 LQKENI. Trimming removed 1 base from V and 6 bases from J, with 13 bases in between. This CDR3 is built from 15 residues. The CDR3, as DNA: TGTGCCAGCTCACCACAGAACAGGGTGGGTCAGCCCCAGCATTTT. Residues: CASSPQNRVGQPQHF. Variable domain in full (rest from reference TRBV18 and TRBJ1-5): NAGVMQNPRHLVRRRGQEARLRCSPMKGHSHVYWYRQLPEEGLKFMVYLQKENIIDESGMPKERFSAEFPKEGPSILRIQQVVRGDSAAYFCASSPQNRVGQPQHFGDGTRLSIL.

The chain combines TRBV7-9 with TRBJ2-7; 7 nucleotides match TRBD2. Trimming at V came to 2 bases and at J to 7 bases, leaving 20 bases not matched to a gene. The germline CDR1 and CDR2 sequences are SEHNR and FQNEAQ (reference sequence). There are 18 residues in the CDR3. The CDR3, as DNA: TGTGCCAGCAGCTTAATGGGGCCCCAGGACCGACTCGGGAGGGAGCAGTACTTC. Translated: CASSLMGPQDRLGREQYF.

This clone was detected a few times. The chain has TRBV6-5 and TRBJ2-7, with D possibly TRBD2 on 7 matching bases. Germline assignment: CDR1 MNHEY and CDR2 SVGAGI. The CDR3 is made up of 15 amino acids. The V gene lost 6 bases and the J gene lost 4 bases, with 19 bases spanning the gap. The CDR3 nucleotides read TGTGCCAGCAGCCGTCTCGGGGGGCAAATATACGAGCAGTACTTC. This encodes CASSRLGGQIYEQYF.

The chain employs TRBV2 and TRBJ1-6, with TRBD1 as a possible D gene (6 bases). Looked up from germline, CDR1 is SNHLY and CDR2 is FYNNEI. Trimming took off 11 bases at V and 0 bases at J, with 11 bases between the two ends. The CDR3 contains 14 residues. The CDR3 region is CAGQGYSYNSPLHF. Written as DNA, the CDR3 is TGTGCCGGTCAGGGGTACTCCTATAATTCACCCCTCCACTTT.

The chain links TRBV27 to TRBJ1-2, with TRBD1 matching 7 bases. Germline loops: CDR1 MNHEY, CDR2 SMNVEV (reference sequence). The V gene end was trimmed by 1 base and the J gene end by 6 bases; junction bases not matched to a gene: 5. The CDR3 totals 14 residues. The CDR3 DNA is TGTGCCAGCAGTTTATTGGGACAGAAGGATGGCTACACCTTC. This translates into CASSLLGQKDGYTF.

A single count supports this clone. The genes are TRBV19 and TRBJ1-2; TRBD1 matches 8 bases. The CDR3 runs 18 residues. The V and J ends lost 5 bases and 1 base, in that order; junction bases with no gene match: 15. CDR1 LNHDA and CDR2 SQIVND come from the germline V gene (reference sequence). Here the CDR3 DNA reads TGTGCCAGTAGTCCCCCTAGGGACAGGCTACCCATTAACTATGGCTACACCTTC. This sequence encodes CASSPPRDRLPINYGYTF.

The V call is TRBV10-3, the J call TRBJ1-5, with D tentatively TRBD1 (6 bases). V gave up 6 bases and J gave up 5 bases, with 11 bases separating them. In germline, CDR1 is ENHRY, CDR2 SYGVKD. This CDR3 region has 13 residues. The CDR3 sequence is CAISVTGDQPQHF. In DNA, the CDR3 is TGTGCCATCAGCGTGACAGGCGATCAGCCCCAGCATTTT.

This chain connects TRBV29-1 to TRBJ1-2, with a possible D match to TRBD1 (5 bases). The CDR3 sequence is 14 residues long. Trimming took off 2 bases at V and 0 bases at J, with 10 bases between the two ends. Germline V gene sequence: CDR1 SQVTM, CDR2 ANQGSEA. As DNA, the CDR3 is TGCAGCGTTGAAACGGGGACTTCTAACTATGGCTACACCTTC. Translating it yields CSVETGTSNYGYTF.

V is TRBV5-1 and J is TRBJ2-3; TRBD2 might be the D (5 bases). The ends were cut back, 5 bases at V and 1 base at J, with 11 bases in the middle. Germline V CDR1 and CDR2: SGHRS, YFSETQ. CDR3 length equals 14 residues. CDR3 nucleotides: TGCGCCAGCAGGGACTCCCTGGGCACAGATACGCAGTATTTT. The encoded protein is CASRDSLGTDTQYF. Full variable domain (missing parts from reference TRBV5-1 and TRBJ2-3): KAGVTQTPRYLIKTRGQQVTLSCSPISGHRSVSWYQQTPGQGLQFLFEYFSETQRNKGNFPGRFSGRQFSNSRSEMNVSTLELGDSALYLCASRDSLGTDTQYFGPGTRLTVL.

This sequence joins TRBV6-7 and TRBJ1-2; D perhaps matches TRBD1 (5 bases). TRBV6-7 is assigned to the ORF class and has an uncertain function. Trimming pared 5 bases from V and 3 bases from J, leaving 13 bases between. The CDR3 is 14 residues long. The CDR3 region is CASSLRGGDYGYTF. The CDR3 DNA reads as TGTGCCAGCAGTCTCCGGGGAGGGGACTATGGCTACACCTTC.

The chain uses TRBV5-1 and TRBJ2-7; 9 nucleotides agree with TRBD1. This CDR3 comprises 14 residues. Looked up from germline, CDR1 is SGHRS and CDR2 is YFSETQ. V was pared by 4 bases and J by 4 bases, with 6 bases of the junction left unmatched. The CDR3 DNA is TGCGCCAGCAGCACCGGGACAGGGATTTACGAGCAGTACTTC. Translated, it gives CASSTGTGIYEQYF.

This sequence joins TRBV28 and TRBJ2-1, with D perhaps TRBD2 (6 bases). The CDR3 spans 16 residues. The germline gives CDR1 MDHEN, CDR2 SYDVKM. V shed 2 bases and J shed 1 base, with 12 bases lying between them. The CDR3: CASSLRSGLSYNEQFF. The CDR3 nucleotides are TGTGCCAGCAGTTTAAGAAGCGGACTATCCTACAATGAGCAGTTCTTC.

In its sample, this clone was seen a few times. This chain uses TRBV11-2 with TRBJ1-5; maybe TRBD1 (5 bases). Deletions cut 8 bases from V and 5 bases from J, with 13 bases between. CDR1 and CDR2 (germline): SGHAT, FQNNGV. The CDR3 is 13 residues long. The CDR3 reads CASSRQPDQPQHF. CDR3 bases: TGTGCCAGCTCCCGACAGCCCGATCAGCCCCAGCATTTT.

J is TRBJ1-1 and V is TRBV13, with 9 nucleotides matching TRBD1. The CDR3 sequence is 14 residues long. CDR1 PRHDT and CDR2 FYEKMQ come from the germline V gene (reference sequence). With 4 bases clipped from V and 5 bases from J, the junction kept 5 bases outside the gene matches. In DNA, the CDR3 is TGTGCCAGCAGCTCGGGACAGGGACGGACTGAAGCTTTCTTT. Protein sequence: CASSSGQGRTEAFF.

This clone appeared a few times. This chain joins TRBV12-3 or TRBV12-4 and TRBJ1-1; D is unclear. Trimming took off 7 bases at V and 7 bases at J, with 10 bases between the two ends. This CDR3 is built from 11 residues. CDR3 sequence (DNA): TGTGCCAGCATCGACAAAGTTGAAGCTTTCTTT. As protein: CASIDKVEAFF.

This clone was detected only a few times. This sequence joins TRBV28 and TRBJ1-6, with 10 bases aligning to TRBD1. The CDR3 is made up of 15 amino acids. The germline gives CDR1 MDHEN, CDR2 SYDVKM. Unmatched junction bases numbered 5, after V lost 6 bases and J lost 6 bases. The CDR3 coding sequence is TGTGCCAGCAGGACCGACAGGGGGCCTAATTCACCCCTCCACTTT. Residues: CASRTDRGPNSPLHF.

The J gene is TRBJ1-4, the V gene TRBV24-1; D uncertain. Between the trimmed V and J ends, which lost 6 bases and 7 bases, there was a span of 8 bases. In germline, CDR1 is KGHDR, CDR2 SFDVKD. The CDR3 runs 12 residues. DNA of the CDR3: TGTGCCACCAGTCGGGGTTCTGAAAAACTGTTTTTT. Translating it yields CATSRGSEKLFF.

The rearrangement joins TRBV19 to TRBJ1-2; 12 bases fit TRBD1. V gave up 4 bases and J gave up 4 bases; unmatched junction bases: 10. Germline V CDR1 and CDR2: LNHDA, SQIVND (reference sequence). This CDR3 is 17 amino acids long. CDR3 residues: CASSTSPGQGAVYGYTF. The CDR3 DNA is TGTGCCAGTAGTACGTCACCGGGACAGGGGGCTGTCTATGGCTACACCTTC.

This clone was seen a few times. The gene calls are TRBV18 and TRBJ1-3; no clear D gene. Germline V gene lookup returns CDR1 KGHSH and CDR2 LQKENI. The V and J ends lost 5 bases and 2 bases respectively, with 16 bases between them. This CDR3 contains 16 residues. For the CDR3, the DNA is TGTGCCAGCTCATCAAACGCCGGGTCCCCTGGAAACACCATATATTTT. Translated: CASSSNAGSPGNTIYF. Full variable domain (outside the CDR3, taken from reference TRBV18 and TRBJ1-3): NAGVMQNPRHLVRRRGQEARLRCSPMKGHSHVYWYRQLPEEGLKFMVYLQKENIIDESGMPKERFSAEFPKEGPSILRIQQVVRGDSAAYFCASSSNAGSPGNTIYFGEGSWLTVV.

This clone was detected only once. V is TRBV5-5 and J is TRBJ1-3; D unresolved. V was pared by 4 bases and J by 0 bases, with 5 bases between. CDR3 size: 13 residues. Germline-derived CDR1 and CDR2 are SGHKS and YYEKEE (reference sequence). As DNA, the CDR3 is TGTGCCAGCAGCCAGGCCTCTGGAAACACCATATATTTT. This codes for CASSQASGNTIYF.

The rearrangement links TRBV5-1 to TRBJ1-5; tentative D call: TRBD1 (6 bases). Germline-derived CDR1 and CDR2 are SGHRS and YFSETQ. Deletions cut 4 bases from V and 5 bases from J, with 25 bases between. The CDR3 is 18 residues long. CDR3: CASSPQPRGSRLHQPQHF. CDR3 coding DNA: TGCGCCAGCAGCCCTCAGCCCAGGGGATCCCGCCTCCATCAGCCCCAGCATTTT.

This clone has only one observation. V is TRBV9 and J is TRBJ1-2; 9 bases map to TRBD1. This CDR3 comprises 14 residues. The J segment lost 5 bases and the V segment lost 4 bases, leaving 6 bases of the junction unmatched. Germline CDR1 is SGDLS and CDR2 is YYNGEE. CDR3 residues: CASSRDRVEYGYTF. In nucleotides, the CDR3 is TGTGCCAGCAGCCGGGACAGGGTGGAGTATGGCTACACCTTC.

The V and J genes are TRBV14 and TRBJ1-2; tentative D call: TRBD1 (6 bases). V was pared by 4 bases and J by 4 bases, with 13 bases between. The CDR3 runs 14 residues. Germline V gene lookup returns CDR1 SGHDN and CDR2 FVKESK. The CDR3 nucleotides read TGTGCCAGCAGCCGTCGGGACACCTCCTATGGCTACACCTTC. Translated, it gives CASSRRDTSYGYTF.

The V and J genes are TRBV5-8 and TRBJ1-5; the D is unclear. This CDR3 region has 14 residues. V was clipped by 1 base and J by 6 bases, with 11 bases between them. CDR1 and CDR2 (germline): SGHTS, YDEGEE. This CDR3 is CASSLTFVSQPQHF. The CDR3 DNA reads TGTGCCAGCAGCTTGACCTTCGTTAGTCAGCCCCAGCATTTT.